This T cell receptor beta chain was observed in a study of cytomegalovirus exposure and HLA in healthy donors. The PCR had 60 Vbeta and 13 Jbeta primers. TCRdb keeps only in-frame clones here, not all; method: immunoSEQ multiplex PCR. The table has around 58,000 clones, over 65% seen once. Study conclusions and caveats: In a later analysis, a missense DCLRE1C variant was linked to TCR beta V- and J-gene trimming. In an earlier analysis, in 540 or so donors, most V segments appeared productive either ~87% or ~30% of the time. Three chains linked to CMV were shown in vitro to be specific for CMV antigens. Cytomegalovirus association was listed for roughly 160 TCR beta chains.

Concerning this clone itself: Its matching antigen is unknown.

The germline V gene encodes CDR1 SGHRS and CDR2 YFSETQ. The CDR3 covers 13 residues. Between the trimmed V and J ends, which lost 3 bases and 5 bases, there was a span of 12 bases. The chain combines TRBV5-1 with TRBJ2-7, with TRBD1 as a possible D gene (7 bases). Sequencing used PBMCs. This TCR was sampled from a man aged 40-50 years in good health and CMV-seropositive. This CDR3 is CASSSQGGDEQYF. CDR3 DNA: TGCGCCAGCAGCTCCCAGGGGGGTGACGAGCAGTACTTC.